This TCR beta chain was sequenced during a study of T cells in Graves' hyperthyroidism and ophthalmopathy. Amplification of TCR beta CDR3 regions used RNA as the template. An initial round of RT-PCR targeting the TCR CDR3 relied on the HTBI primer set. One entry per CDR3 protein results from TCRdb running MiXCR on the multiplex PCR reads. This repertoire shows 500,000 to 750,000 distinct CDR3 sequences, roughly 14% found once; its top ten account for roughly 6.6%. This CDR3 has 15 amino acids. V trimming: 5 bases; J trimming: 9 bases; junction bases outside the gene matches: 8. Germline-derived CDR1 and CDR2 are SEHNR and FQNEAQ (reference sequence). This clonotype was observed a handful of times.

The sequenced sample was blood. The chain recombines TRBV7-9 with TRBJ2-1; the match to TRBD2 covers 12 bases. The clonotype originates from a woman in her twenties or thirties with Graves' hyperthyroidism. The CDR3 DNA reads as TGTGCCAGCAGCCCCAGGACTAGCGGGGAGGTTGAGCAGTTCTTC. Translating it yields CASSPRTSGEVEQFF.